One sample yielded the 9 T cell receptor beta chains listed below, sequenced in a study of brain metastases from non-small cell lung cancer (dated by TCRdb to 2018 to 2020). Receptor amplification or capture employed the immunoSEQ multiplex PCR assay. TCRdb obtained this table from immuneACCESS and retained in-frame rearrangements with V and J assigned. These tables miss some clones; where compared with another copy, unresolved V genes account for less than half of the shortfall, and the remainder is unexplained. This sample comprises about 2,100 clones, about 83% of them detected only once. The top ten hold less than 8.5% of the sample. The sequenced sample consisted of tissue from a brain metastasis. The sample's cell subset or site label, decoded: resected brain metastasis paired with primary lung tumor. These receptors all stem from a donor aged 40 or over with non-small cell lung cancer.

The rearrangement links TRBV28 to TRBJ1-4; possibly TRBD1 for D (5 bases). V was cut by 2 bases and J by 6 bases, with 10 bases left in between. The CDR3 runs 14 residues. Germline CDR1 and CDR2: MDHEN and SYDVKM. This CDR3 is CASSLRGGDEKLFF. For the CDR3, the DNA is TGTGCCAGCAGTTTAAGGGGTGGAGATGAAAAACTGTTTTTT.

A remark on this clone: The junction departs from the called germline gene at one end, perhaps through a read error. The chain links TRBV7-2 to TRBJ2-7; tentative D call: TRBD2 (7 bases). CDR3 length equals 12 residues. Germline V gene data show CDR1 as SGHTA and CDR2 as FQGNSA. The CDR3 region has the DNA TGTGCCAGCAGCTTGGGGGGGGCCCAGCAATACTTC. Translating gives CASSLGGAQQYF.

This clone came up a few times. The rearrangement links TRBV29-1 to TRBJ2-1; the D is unclear. The germline gives CDR1 SQVTM, CDR2 ANQGSEA. CDR3 length: 11 amino acids. The V end was cut by 8 bases, the J end by 8 bases, with 13 bases between. CDR3: CSSKKAHEQFF. The CDR3 DNA reads as TGCAGCTCAAAGAAGGCCCATGAGCAGTTCTTC.

With regard to this clone: Other DNA variants within this sample encode the same CDR3. V is TRBV24-1 and J is TRBJ2-7; D might be TRBD1 or TRBD2, each matching 5 bases. V was pared by 10 bases and J by 3 bases, with 15 bases between. The V gene's germline CDR1 is KGHDR and CDR2 SFDVKD. This CDR3 has 13 amino acids. The CDR3 here is CATRPRDGYEQYF. As DNA, the CDR3 is TGTGCCACTCGGCCCCGGGACGGCTACGAGCAGTACTTC.

This chain joins TRBV6-5 and TRBJ1-1, with 8 bases matching TRBD1. The CDR3 runs to 13 residues. V lost 6 bases to trimming and J lost 3 bases; unmatched junction nucleotides: 3. CDR1 is MNHEY, CDR2 SVGAGI, per germline. CDR3 region: CASRDREYTEAFF. DNA of the CDR3: TGTGCCAGCAGGGACAGGGAATACACTGAAGCTTTCTTT.

The V call is TRBV6-5, the J call TRBJ1-2, with 9 positions matching TRBD1. The CDR3 extends over 15 amino acids. The V gene's germline CDR1 is MNHEY and CDR2 SVGAGI. The junction had 7 bases not matched to a gene; V was cut back by 4 bases and J by 4 bases. The CDR3 nucleotides are TGTGCCAGCAGTTCGATCTTGACAGGGGGCTATGGCTACACCTTC. It yields the protein CASSSILTGGYGYTF.

CDR3 sequence (DNA): TGTGCCAGCAGCGAATTCAGCGGGGAGCTGTTTTTT. Its protein is CASSEFSGELFF. The rearrangement uses TRBV7-8 and TRBJ2-2, with D unclear. The CDR3 is made up of 12 amino acids. Germline-derived CDR1 and CDR2 are SGHVS and FQNEAQ. The V and J ends lost 5 bases and 7 bases respectively, with 8 bases between them.

The chain is built from TRBV7-3 and TRBJ2-1, with 9 bases identical to TRBD2. V shed 2 bases, J shed 8 bases, and the junction held 4 bases outside the gene matches. The CDR3 covers 14 residues. Germline V gene lookup returns CDR1 SGHTA and CDR2 FQGTGA. The CDR3 nucleotides are TGTGCCAGCAGCTTATTCGGGACTAGCTATGAGCAGTTCTTC. As protein: CASSLFGTSYEQFF.

This chain joins TRBV11-1 and TRBJ1-1; TRBD1 is a possible D gene (5 bases). V was pared by 5 bases and J by 7 bases, with 11 bases between. CDR3 size: 12 residues. CDR1 SGHAT and CDR2 FQDESV come from the germline V gene (reference sequence). Here the CDR3 DNA reads TGTGCCAGCAGCCCGGGGGGGGGTGAAGCTTTCTTT. This translates into CASSPGGGEAFF. Full variable domain (outside the CDR3, taken from reference TRBV11-1 and TRBJ1-1): EAEVAQSPRYKITEKSQAVAFWCDPISGHATLYWYRQILGQGPELLVQFQDESVVDDSQLPKDRFSAERLKGVDSTLKIQPAELGDSAMYLCASSPGGGEAFFGQGTRLTVV.